The 18 T cell receptor beta chains in this list originate from one sample, sequenced in a study of PD-1 blockade in classical Hodgkin lymphoma. Only in-frame clones appear in the TCRdb table, and some are missing; sequencing was by immunoSEQ multiplex PCR. The sample includes roughly 100,000 clones, around 90% of them seen just once. Time point described: cycle 4 day 1 (C4D1), after 6 weeks of nivolumab. Each patient relapsed following autologous stem cell transplantation, and prior brentuximab vedotin exposure differed. Sequencing used peripheral blood mononuclear cells (PBMCs), obtained before the fourth cycle of nivolumab. The origin of the receptors is a human donor with classical Hodgkin lymphoma.

This clone came up a few times. The CDR3 coding sequence is TGTGCCAGCAGGGGTGGATCTTCCAGCTCTGGAAACACCATATATTTT. This translates into CASRGGSSSSGNTIYF. The chain has TRBV9 and TRBJ1-3; D gene unclear. The CDR3 consists of 16 residues. Trimming took off 5 bases at V and 0 bases at J, with 15 bases between the two ends. The V gene's germline CDR1 is SGDLS and CDR2 YYNGEE. Supplemented by reference TRBV9 and TRBJ1-3, the full variable domain reads DSGVTQTPKHLITATGQRVTLRCSPRSGDLSVYWYQQSLDQGLQFLIQYYNGEERAKGNILERFSAQQFPDLHSELNLSSLELGDSALYFCASRGGSSSSGNTIYFGEGSWLTVV.

The V call is TRBV9, the J call TRBJ1-2; D may be TRBD1 (5 bases). Trimming left V 0 bases short and J 4 bases short, with 13 bases between. Germline loops: CDR1 SGDLS, CDR2 YYNGEE. The CDR3 consists of 15 residues. CDR3: CASSVASGTSYGYTF. CDR3 nucleotide sequence: TGTGCCAGCAGCGTAGCCTCCGGGACCTCCTATGGCTACACCTTC. Combining the CDR3 with reference TRBV9 and TRBJ1-2 gives the whole variable domain DSGVTQTPKHLITATGQRVTLRCSPRSGDLSVYWYQQSLDQGLQFLIQYYNGEERAKGNILERFSAQQFPDLHSELNLSSLELGDSALYFCASSVASGTSYGYTFGSGTRLTVV.

The chain carries TRBV2 and TRBJ2-5; D gene uncertain. The length of the CDR3 is 12 residues. The germline V and J ends were trimmed by 9 bases and 2 bases, with 10 bases remaining between them. Germline V gene lookup returns CDR1 SNHLY and CDR2 FYNNEI. The DNA for the CDR3 is TGTGCCAGTTATAACAAACAAGAGACCCAGTACTTC. Translating gives CASYNKQETQYF. Combining the CDR3 with reference TRBV2 and TRBJ2-5 gives the whole variable domain EPEVTQTPSHQVTQMGQEVILRCVPISNHLYFYWYRQILGQKVEFLVSFYNNEISEKSEIFDDQFSVERPDGSNFTLKIRSTKLEDSAMYFCASYNKQETQYFGPGTRLLVL.

The V and J genes are TRBV16 and TRBJ2-1; TRBD2 might be the D (5 bases). This CDR3 has 11 residues. The ends were cut back, 8 bases at V and 6 bases at J, with 8 bases in the middle. Germline CDR1 KGHSY, CDR2 FQNENV. The CDR3 coding sequence is TGTGCCAGCGGACGGGGCAATGAGCAGTTCTTC. Encoded protein: CASGRGNEQFF.

This chain joins TRBV19 and TRBJ2-1, with D perhaps being TRBD1 or TRBD2 (5 bases each). CDR1 is LNHDA and CDR2 is SQIVND in the germline V gene (reference sequence). V was pared by 4 bases and J by 8 bases, with 9 bases between. The CDR3 is made up of 12 amino acids. The CDR3 protein is CASSTRGHEQFF. For the CDR3, the DNA is TGTGCCAGTAGTACTAGGGGACATGAGCAGTTCTTC.

The CDR3 nucleotides read TGTGCCAGCAGCTCCCCGGGACAGGGAACCTACGAGCAGTACTTC. As protein: CASSSPGQGTYEQYF. The rearrangement links TRBV2 to TRBJ2-7; the match to TRBD1 covers 9 bases. The germline CDR1 and CDR2 sequences are SNHLY and FYNNEI. This CDR3 is built from 15 residues. The J segment lost 2 bases and the V segment lost 6 bases, leaving 8 bases of the junction unmatched.

The genes are TRBV5-1 and TRBJ2-7; D gene ambiguous. CDR1 is SGHRS and CDR2 is YFSETQ in the germline V gene. The CDR3 sequence is 14 residues long. Trimming stripped 0 bases from V and 2 bases from J, with 9 bases between. In DNA form, the CDR3 reads TGCGCCAGCAGCTTGGCCCCAGGTACCTACGAGCAGTACTTC. This codes for CASSLAPGTYEQYF. The full variable domain, with the rest looked up from reference TRBV5-1 and TRBJ2-7, is KAGVTQTPRYLIKTRGQQVTLSCSPISGHRSVSWYQQTPGQGLQFLFEYFSETQRNKGNFPGRFSGRQFSNSRSEMNVSTLELGDSALYLCASSLAPGTYEQYFGPGTRLTVT.

This sequence joins TRBV7-2 and TRBJ2-7; 10 positions agree with TRBD2. CDR3 size: 15 residues. In germline, CDR1 is SGHTA, CDR2 FQGNSA. V gave up 5 bases and J gave up 4 bases; unmatched junction bases: 8. For the CDR3, the DNA is TGTGCCAGCAGCATCAGCGGGAGGGGGGGTTACGAGCAGTACTTC. Protein: CASSISGRGGYEQYF.

About this clone: The sample carries other DNA sequences with the same CDR3. The V and J genes are TRBV18 and TRBJ2-5; 7 nucleotides align to TRBD1. The junction had 2 bases not matched to a gene; V was cut back by 3 bases and J by 1 base. Germline loops: CDR1 KGHSH, CDR2 LQKENI. The CDR3 length is 14 residues. CDR3 loop: CASSPRQGQETQYF. The DNA for the CDR3 is TGTGCCAGCTCACCTCGACAGGGCCAAGAGACCCAGTACTTC.

The rearrangement links TRBV5-1 to TRBJ2-2; 8 bases agree with TRBD1. The V gene's germline CDR1 is SGHRS and CDR2 YFSETQ. The CDR3 runs to 15 residues. V was clipped by 4 bases and J by 4 bases; unmatched bases: 6. The CDR3 DNA is TGCGCCAGCAGCCCTGGACAGGGACCCACCGGGGAGCTGTTTTTT. Its protein product is CASSPGQGPTGELFF.

CDR3 residues: CASSQRGGRGETQYF. Written as DNA, the CDR3 is TGTGCCAGCAGCCAACGCGGCGGGAGGGGTGAGACCCAGTACTTC. This chain uses TRBV4-2 with TRBJ2-5; TRBD2 aligns across 9 bases. The trim removed 2 bases at V and 5 bases at J, leaving 6 bases unmatched. This CDR3 spans 15 amino acids. Germline lookup yields CDR1 LGHNA and CDR2 YNFKEQ.

The chain is built from TRBV11-3 and TRBJ1-1; the D gene is possibly TRBD1 (6 bases). V lost 5 bases, J lost 1 base, and 20 bases lay in between. Germline V gene lookup returns CDR1 SGHNT and CDR2 YENEEA. The CDR3 is 17 amino acids. Here the CDR3 DNA reads TGTGCCAGCAGCCCGGGAACCTTACAGGGAGCGAACACTGAAGCTTTCTTT. Protein sequence: CASSPGTLQGANTEAFF. The whole variable domain, filled in from reference TRBV11-3 and TRBJ1-1, reads EAGVVQSPRYKIIEKKQPVAFWCNPISGHNTLYWYLQNLGQGPELLIRYENEEAVDDSQLPKDRFSAERLKGVDSTLKIQPAELGDSAVYLCASSPGTLQGANTEAFFGQGTRLTVV.

CDR3: CASSLRGQGRSTEAFF. In DNA form, the CDR3 reads TGTGCCAGCTCACTTAGGGGGCAGGGTCGAAGCACTGAAGCTTTCTTT. This chain connects TRBV18 to TRBJ1-1; 7 nucleotides agree with TRBD1. Germline V gives CDR1 KGHSH, CDR2 LQKENI. V lost 4 bases and J lost 4; bases outside the gene matches: 12. The CDR3 has 16 amino acids.

The V gene is TRBV4-2, the J gene TRBJ1-1; 7 nucleotides agree with TRBD1. Germline values: CDR1 LGHNA, CDR2 YNFKEQ. This CDR3 is built from 15 residues. V shed 1 base and J 3 bases; nucleotides not matched to a gene: 5. The CDR3 loop is CASSQGHRGHTEAFF. As DNA, the CDR3 is TGTGCCAGCAGCCAAGGCCACAGGGGTCACACTGAAGCTTTCTTT.

This chain connects TRBV7-2 to TRBJ1-1; possible D gene TRBD1, 5 bases. Between the trimmed V and J ends, which lost 1 base and 3 bases, there was a span of 15 bases. The CDR3 is made up of 16 amino acids. Germline V gives CDR1 SGHTA, CDR2 FQGNSA. The CDR3 coding sequence is TGTGCCAGCAGCTTAGTTGCTGGGGCTGGGTACACTGAAGCTTTCTTT. Its translation is CASSLVAGAGYTEAFF.

The chain links TRBV10-1 to TRBJ2-2; D remains unclear. Germline CDR1 is WNHNN and CDR2 is SYGVQD (reference sequence). V dropped 6 bases and J dropped 5 bases, with 10 bases sitting between them. This CDR3 region has 13 residues. The CDR3 DNA sequence: TGCGCCAGCAGGGCTACAGCGACCGGGGAGCTGTTTTTT. Encoded protein: CASRATATGELFF.

This clone was found once. The chain is built from TRBV4-3 and TRBJ1-2, with 11 bases that match TRBD1. Germline loops: CDR1 LGHNA, CDR2 YSLEER. The V segment lost 4 bases and the J segment 7 bases; nucleotides outside the gene matches: 2. The CDR3 spans 13 residues. CDR3 sequence: CASSRDRGFGYTF. The CDR3 nucleotides are TGCGCCAGCAGCCGGGACAGGGGGTTTGGCTACACCTTC.

The V call is TRBV7-8, the J call TRBJ2-2; D uncertain. V shed 8 bases and J shed 0 bases, with 13 bases lying between them. Germline lookup yields CDR1 SGHVS and CDR2 FQNEAQ. This CDR3 contains 15 residues. The CDR3 sequence is CASGLGDPNTGELFF. The CDR3 DNA is TGTGCCAGCGGTTTAGGAGACCCGAACACCGGGGAGCTGTTTTTT.